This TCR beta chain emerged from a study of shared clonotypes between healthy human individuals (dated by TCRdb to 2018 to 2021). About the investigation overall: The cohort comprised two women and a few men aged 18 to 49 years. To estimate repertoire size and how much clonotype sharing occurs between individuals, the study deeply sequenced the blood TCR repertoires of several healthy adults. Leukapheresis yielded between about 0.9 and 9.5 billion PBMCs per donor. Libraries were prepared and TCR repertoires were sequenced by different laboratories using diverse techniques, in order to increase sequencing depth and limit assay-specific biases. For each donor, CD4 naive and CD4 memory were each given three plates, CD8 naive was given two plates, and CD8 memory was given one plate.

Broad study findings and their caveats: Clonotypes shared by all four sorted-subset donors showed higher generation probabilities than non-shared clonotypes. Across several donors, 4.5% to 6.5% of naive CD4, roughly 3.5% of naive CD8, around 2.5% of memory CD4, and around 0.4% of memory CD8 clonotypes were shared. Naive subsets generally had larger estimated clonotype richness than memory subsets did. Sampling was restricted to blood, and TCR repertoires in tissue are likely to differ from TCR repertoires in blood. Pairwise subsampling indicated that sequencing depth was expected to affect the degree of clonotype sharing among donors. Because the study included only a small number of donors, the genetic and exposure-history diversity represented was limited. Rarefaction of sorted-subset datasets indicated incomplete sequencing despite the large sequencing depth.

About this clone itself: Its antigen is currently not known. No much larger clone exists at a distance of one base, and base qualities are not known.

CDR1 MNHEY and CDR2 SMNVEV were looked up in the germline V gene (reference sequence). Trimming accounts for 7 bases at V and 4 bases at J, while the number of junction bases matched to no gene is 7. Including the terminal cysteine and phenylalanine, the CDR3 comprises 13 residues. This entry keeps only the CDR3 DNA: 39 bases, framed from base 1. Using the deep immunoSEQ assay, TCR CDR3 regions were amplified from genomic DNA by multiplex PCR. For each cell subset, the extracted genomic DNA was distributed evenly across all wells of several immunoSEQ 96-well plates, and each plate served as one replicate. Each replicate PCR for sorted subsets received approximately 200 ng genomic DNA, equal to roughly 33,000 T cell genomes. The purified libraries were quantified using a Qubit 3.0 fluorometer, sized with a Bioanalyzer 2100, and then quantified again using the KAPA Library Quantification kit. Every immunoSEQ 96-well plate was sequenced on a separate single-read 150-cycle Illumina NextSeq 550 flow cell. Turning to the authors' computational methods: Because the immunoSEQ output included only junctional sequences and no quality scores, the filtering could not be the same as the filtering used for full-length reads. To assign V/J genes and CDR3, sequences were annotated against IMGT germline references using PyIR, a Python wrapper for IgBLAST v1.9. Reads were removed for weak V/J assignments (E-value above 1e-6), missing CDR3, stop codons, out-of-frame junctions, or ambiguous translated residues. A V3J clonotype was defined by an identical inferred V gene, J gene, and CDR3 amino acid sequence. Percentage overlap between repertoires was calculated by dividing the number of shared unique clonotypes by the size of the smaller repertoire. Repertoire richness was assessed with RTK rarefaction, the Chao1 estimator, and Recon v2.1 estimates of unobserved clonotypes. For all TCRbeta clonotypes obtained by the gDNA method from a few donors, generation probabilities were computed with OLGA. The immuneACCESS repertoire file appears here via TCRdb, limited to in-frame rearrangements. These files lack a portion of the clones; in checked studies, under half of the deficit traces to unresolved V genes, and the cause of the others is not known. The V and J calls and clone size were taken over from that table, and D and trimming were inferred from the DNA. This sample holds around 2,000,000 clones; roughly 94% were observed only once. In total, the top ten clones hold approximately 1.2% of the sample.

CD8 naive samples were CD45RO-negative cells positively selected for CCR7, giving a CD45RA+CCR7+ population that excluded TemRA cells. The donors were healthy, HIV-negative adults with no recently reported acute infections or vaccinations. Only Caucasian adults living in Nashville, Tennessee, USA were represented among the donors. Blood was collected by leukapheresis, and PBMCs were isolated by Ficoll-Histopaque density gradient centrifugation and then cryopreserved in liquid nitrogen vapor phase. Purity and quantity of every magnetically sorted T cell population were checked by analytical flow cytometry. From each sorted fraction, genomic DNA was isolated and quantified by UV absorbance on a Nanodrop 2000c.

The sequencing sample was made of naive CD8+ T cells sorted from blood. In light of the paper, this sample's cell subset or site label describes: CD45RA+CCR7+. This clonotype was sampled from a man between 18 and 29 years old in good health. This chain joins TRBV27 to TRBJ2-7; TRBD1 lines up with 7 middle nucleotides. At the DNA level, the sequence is TGTGCCAGCAAGCGACAGGGACCGTACGAGCAGTACTTC. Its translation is CASKRQGPYEQYF.